Presented here are 3 T cell receptor beta chains from one specimen sequenced in a study of cytotoxic CD8 clonotypes in ibrutinib-treated CLL. Profiled with immunoSEQ multiplex PCR; TCRdb holds only in-frame clones, not every one. The data contain 130,000 or so clones, approximately 85% of them singletons. The sample in question was PBMCs, obtained after 24 months of ibrutinib treatment. Every receptor here comes from a human donor with chronic lymphocytic leukemia.

A few counts support this clone. The rearrangement uses TRBV11-2 and TRBJ2-3; unclear D gene. The CDR3 contains 12 residues. V lost 4 bases to trimming and J lost 0 bases, with 2 bases between them. The germline gives CDR1 SGHAT, CDR2 FQNNGV. The CDR3 DNA is TGTGCCAGCAGCTCTAGCACAGATACGCAGTATTTT. Protein sequence: CASSSSTDTQYF. The complete variable domain, with remaining parts taken from reference TRBV11-2 and TRBJ2-3, reads EAGVAQSPRYKIIEKRQSVAFWCNPISGHATLYWYQQILGQGPKLLIQFQNNGVVDDSQLPKDRFSAERLKGVDSTLKIQPAKLEDSAVYLCASSSSTDTQYFGPGTRLTVL.

The chain carries TRBV19 and TRBJ2-5; tentative D call: TRBD2 (5 bases). From germline, CDR1 is LNHDA and CDR2 SQIVND (reference sequence). With 3 bases removed from V and 2 bases from J, the gap between germline ends came to 13 bases. The CDR3 totals 15 residues. The CDR3 DNA follows: TGTGCCAGTAGTATTGGGCTAGCTAATCAAGAGACCCAGTACTTC. Translation gives CASSIGLANQETQYF.

The chain employs TRBV28 and TRBJ2-7, with 11 bases identical to TRBD2. CDR1 MDHEN and CDR2 SYDVKM come from the germline V gene. There are 14 residues in the CDR3. The junction had 3 bases not matched to a gene; V was cut back by 3 bases and J by 5 bases. CDR3 sequence reads: CASSFTSGSHEQYF. CDR3 sequence (DNA): TGTGCCAGCAGTTTTACTAGCGGGAGCCACGAGCAGTACTTC.